This record concerns one T cell receptor beta chain sequence. Antigen specificity is unknown. The PCR made use of 60 Vbeta and 13 Jbeta primers. Generated by immunoSEQ multiplex PCR, the TCRdb table keeps only in-frame clones and is missing some. In the table there are over 150,000 clones, 60% to 85% of which are singletons. This sample is drawn from a study of cytomegalovirus exposure and HLA in healthy donors. Losses at the gene ends were 3 bases for V and 1 base for J; bases not matched to a gene: 6. The CDR3 spans 15 residues. CDR1 is SGHRS and CDR2 is YFSETQ in the germline V gene. Broader study findings: Earlier results showed most TCR beta V segments being productive about 87% or about 30% of the time. After further analysis at a later stage, 16,951 TCR beta sequences were associated with HLA alleles at 0.05 false discovery rate. Later analysis indicated greater clonal expansion among HLA-associated TCR beta chains than among equally common other chains. Across donors, presence/absence analyses took sequencing depth to be roughly uniform.

The chain joins TRBV5-1 to TRBJ1-1; 7 nucleotides agree with TRBD1. The sequenced sample consisted of PBMCs. The source of this sequence is a woman aged 18-35 years in good health and CMV-seronegative. CDR3 coding DNA: TGCGCCAGCAGCTCGGGGGGGACAGCGAACACTGAAGCTTTCTTT. This sequence encodes CASSSGGTANTEAFF. Drawing the rest from reference TRBV5-1 and TRBJ1-1, the complete variable domain is KAGVTQTPRYLIKTRGQQVTLSCSPISGHRSVSWYQQTPGQGLQFLFEYFSETQRNKGNFPGRFSGRQFSNSRSEMNVSTLELGDSALYLCASSSGGTANTEAFFGQGTRLTVV.